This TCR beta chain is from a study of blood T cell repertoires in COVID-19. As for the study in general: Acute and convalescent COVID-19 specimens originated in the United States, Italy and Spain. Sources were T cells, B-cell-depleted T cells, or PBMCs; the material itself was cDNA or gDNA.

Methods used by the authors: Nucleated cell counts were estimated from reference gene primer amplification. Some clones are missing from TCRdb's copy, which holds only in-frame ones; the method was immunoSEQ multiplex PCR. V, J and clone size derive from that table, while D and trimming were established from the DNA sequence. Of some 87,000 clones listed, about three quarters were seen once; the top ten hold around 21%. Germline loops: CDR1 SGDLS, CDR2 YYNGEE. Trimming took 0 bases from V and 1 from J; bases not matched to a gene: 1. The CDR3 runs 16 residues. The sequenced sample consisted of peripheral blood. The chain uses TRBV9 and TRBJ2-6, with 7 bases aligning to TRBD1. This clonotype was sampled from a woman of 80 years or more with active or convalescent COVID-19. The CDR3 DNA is TGTGCCAGCAGCGTAGTGACAGGGTCTGGGGCCAACGTCCTGACTTTC. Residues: CASSVVTGSGANVLTF. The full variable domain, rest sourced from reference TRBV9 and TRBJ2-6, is DSGVTQTPKHLITATGQRVTLRCSPRSGDLSVYWYQQSLDQGLQFLIQYYNGEERAKGNILERFSAQQFPDLHSELNLSSLELGDSALYFCASSVVTGSGANVLTFGAGSRLTVL.